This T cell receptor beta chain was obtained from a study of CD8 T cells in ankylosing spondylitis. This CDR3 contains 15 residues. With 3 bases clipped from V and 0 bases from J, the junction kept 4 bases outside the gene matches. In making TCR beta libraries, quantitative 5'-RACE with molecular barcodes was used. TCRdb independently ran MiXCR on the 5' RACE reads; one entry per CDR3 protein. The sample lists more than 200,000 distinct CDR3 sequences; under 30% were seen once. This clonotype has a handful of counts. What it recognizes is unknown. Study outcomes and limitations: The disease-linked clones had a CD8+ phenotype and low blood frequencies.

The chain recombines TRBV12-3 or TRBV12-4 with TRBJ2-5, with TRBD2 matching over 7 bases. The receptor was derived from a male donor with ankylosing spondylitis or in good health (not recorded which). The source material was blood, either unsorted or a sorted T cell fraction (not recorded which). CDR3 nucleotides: TGTGCCAGCAGTTTGAGCGGGGCGTACCAAGAGACCCAGTACTTC. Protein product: CASSLSGAYQETQYF.